This entry concerns a single TCR beta chain. Assay: immunoSEQ multiplex PCR; the TCRdb copy retains only in-frame clones and omits some. The sample carries under 300,000 clones, 88% recorded once. This sample was taken from a study of blood T cell repertoires in COVID-19. Whole-study context: T cells, B-cell-depleted T cells, or PBMCs supplied cDNA or gDNA.

The study assigned cohorts using participant-reported clinical history. Germline CDR1 is LGHDT and CDR2 is YNNKEL (reference sequence). The CDR3 is 12 residues long. Trimming removed 1 base at V and 8 bases at J, with 8 bases between. Material for sequencing was PBMCs or T cells enriched from blood (not recorded which). The sequence derives from a woman aged 30 to 39 who had recovered from COVID-19. The chain has TRBV3-1 (or the pseudogene TRBV3-2) and TRBJ1-1; TRBD1 is a possible D gene (6 bases). Here the CDR3 reads CASSQVTGEAFF. CDR3 DNA sequence: TGTGCCAGCAGCCAAGTTACAGGGGAAGCTTTCTTT.